The clone carrying this TCR beta chain has a single count. This sample is part of a study of OX40 agonist ivuxolimab in advanced cancers. Using immunoSEQ multiplex PCR, the repertoire was profiled, and TCRdb retains in-frame clones only, with some absent. The repertoire has roughly 28,000 clones, more than 75% of them found once; the top ten carry 25% to 30%. This clonotype originated in an adult with an advanced solid tumor such as melanoma, head and neck, liver or kidney cancer. The sequenced sample was CD4+ or CD8+ T cells sorted from blood, obtained in a trial of the OX40 agonist ivuxolimab.

The chain's CDR3 is CASMTNSDGFYSNQPQHF. The CDR3, as DNA: TGTGCCAGTATGACGAATTCAGATGGGTTTTATAGCAATCAGCCCCAGCATTTT. The J gene is TRBJ1-5, the V gene TRBV19; no firm D call. This CDR3 is 18 amino acids long. Germline CDR1 LNHDA, CDR2 SQIVND (reference sequence). Trimming pared 7 bases from V and 0 bases from J, leaving 22 bases between.